These 28 T cell receptor beta chains originate from one sample sequenced in a study of siplizumab effects on memory and regulatory T cells. Their target antigens are unknown. TCRdb's copy holds only in-frame clones and misses some; the assay was immunoSEQ multiplex PCR. The sample records 3,000 to 4,000 clones, 45% to 60% being singletons. Mixed lymphocyte reaction cells were cocultured at 37°C for 5 to 7 days. The source material was CFSE-low (dividing) CD8+ T cells sorted from an allogeneic mixed lymphocyte reaction. All receptors derive from a human donor in good health; the cells came from an allogeneic mixed lymphocyte reaction. Some clones in this sample may be carry-over from other donors' samples.

This clone was recorded only once. This chain uses TRBV27 with TRBJ2-3; 10 bases line up with TRBD2. The CDR3 sequence is 18 residues long. Germline loops: CDR1 MNHEY, CDR2 SMNVEV (reference sequence). J lost 3 bases, V lost 5 bases, and 14 bases had no gene match. The CDR3 loop is CASSSLWLAGVLTDTQYF. CDR3 DNA: TGTGCCAGCAGTAGTTTGTGGCTAGCGGGAGTCTTGACAGATACGCAGTATTTT.

The chain employs TRBV19 and TRBJ2-1, with 10 bases lining up with TRBD2. Per germline, CDR1 LNHDA and CDR2 SQIVND (reference sequence). This CDR3 region has 16 residues. The junction had 9 bases not matched to a gene; V was cut back by 3 bases and J by 7 bases. CDR3 nucleotide sequence: TGTGCCAGTAGTATTGGGACGGGACTAGCGATTAATGAGCAGTTCTTC. Its translation: CASSIGTGLAINEQFF.

This rearrangement joins TRBV19 to TRBJ2-3; 9 nucleotides align to TRBD2. The CDR3 consists of 15 residues. Losses at the gene ends were 3 bases for V and 3 bases for J; bases not matched to a gene: 4. CDR1 and CDR2 (germline): LNHDA, SQIVND (reference sequence). The CDR3 sequence: CASSILAGGTDTQYF. CDR3 DNA: TGTGCCAGTAGTATTCTGGCGGGGGGGACAGATACGCAGTATTTT. Using reference TRBV19 and TRBJ2-3 for the parts outside the CDR3, the full variable domain is DGGITQSPKYLFRKEGQNVTLSCEQNLNHDAMYWYRQDPGQGLRLIYYSQIVNDFQKGDIAEGYSVSREKKESFPLTVTSAQKNPTAFYLCASSILAGGTDTQYFGPGTRLTVL.

The chain carries TRBV25-1 and TRBJ2-1, with a weak D call TRBD1 (5 bases). Trimming removed 6 bases from V and 6 bases from J, with 12 bases in between. Germline V gives CDR1 MGHDK, CDR2 SYGVNS. The CDR3 is 13 amino acids. The CDR3, as DNA: TGTGCCAGCAGCAGGGAAAGCATCAATGAGCAGTTCTTC. Protein: CASSRESINEQFF. The full variable domain, completed using reference TRBV25-1 and TRBJ2-1, is EADIYQTPRYLVIGTGKKITLECSQTMGHDKMYWYQQDPGMELHLIHYSYGVNSTEKGDLSSESTVSRIRTEHFPLTLESARPSHTSQYLCASSRESINEQFFGPGTRLTVL.

A few counts support this clone. The chain carries TRBV6-5 and TRBJ1-1, with 9 bases lining up with TRBD1. V trimming: 0 bases; J trimming: 4 bases; junction bases outside the gene matches: 3. CDR1 is MNHEY, CDR2 SVGAGI, per germline. This CDR3 comprises 15 residues. The CDR3, as DNA: TGTGCCAGCAGTTACTCTGCGACAGGGGGCACTGAAGCTTTCTTT. Translation: CASSYSATGGTEAFF.

The sample holds a few counts of this clone. The rearrangement uses TRBV27 and TRBJ2-2, with TRBD2 as a possible D gene (5 bases). Trimming removed 8 bases at V and 3 bases at J, with 16 bases between. CDR1 and CDR2 (germline): MNHEY, SMNVEV (reference sequence). This CDR3 region has 15 residues. CDR3 region: CASHTGLAYTGELFF. As DNA, the CDR3 is TGTGCCAGCCACACGGGGTTAGCCTACACCGGGGAGCTGTTTTTT.

This chain connects TRBV12-5 to TRBJ2-3; D may correspond to TRBD1 or TRBD2 (5 bases each). V dropped 4 bases and J dropped 3 bases, with 17 bases sitting between them. The CDR3 is 16 residues long. Germline V CDR1 and CDR2: LGHNT, FRNRAP. In nucleotides, the CDR3 is TGTGCTAGTGGTTCGCAACTAGGGGTAACGACAGATACGCAGTATTTT. The encoded protein is CASGSQLGVTTDTQYF.

CDR3 DNA sequence: TGCAGCGTGGGGGACTGGGACTATGGCTACACCTTC. It translates to CSVGDWDYGYTF. The J gene is TRBJ1-2, the V gene TRBV29-1; D may be TRBD1 (5 bases). The CDR3 runs to 12 residues. With 6 bases removed from V and 3 bases from J, the gap between germline ends came to 11 bases. Looked up from germline, CDR1 is SQVTM and CDR2 is ANQGSEA.

This clone was found a few times. This chain connects TRBV11-2 to TRBJ1-1, with D possibly TRBD1 on 5 matching bases. Germline V CDR1 and CDR2: SGHAT, FQNNGV. Trimming pared 0 bases from V and 9 bases from J, leaving 20 bases between. This CDR3 comprises 16 residues. CDR3 loop: CASSLDDPGRWAQAFF. The CDR3 DNA follows: TGTGCCAGCAGCTTAGATGATCCAGGGCGTTGGGCCCAAGCTTTCTTT. Filled out from reference TRBV11-2 and TRBJ1-1, the complete variable domain reads EAGVAQSPRYKIIEKRQSVAFWCNPISGHATLYWYQQILGQGPKLLIQFQNNGVVDDSQLPKDRFSAERLKGVDSTLKIQPAKLEDSAVYLCASSLDDPGRWAQAFFGQGTRLTVV.

This clone was seen a single time. V is TRBV27 and J is TRBJ2-2, with unresolved D. This CDR3 has 12 residues. Between the trimmed V and J ends, which lost 3 bases and 5 bases, there was a span of 4 bases. Per germline, CDR1 MNHEY and CDR2 SMNVEV (reference sequence). This chain's CDR3 is CASSFLTGELFF. The CDR3 nucleotides read TGTGCCAGCAGTTTCTTGACCGGGGAGCTGTTTTTT.

V and J are TRBV10-3 and TRBJ2-1; either TRBD1 or TRBD2 may fit D (5 bases each). This CDR3 contains 16 residues. Germline V gene sequence: CDR1 ENHRY, CDR2 SYGVKD. V shed 6 bases and J shed 4 bases, with 19 bases lying between them. The DNA of the CDR3 is TGTGCCATCAGCGGGACCGGGACCAGGCTTTACAATGAGCAGTTCTTC. It specifies CAISGTGTRLYNEQFF.

This chain joins TRBV27 and TRBJ2-1, with 7 positions matching TRBD2. Germline CDR1 MNHEY, CDR2 SMNVEV (reference sequence). The trim removed 2 bases at V and 5 bases at J, leaving 3 bases unmatched. This CDR3 has 14 amino acids. The DNA for the CDR3 is TGTGCCAGCAGTTTAGGGCTAGCGGACAATGAGCAGTTCTTC. It is translated as CASSLGLADNEQFF.

This sequence joins TRBV9 and TRBJ2-7, with TRBD2 identical over 10 bases. J was trimmed by 3 bases and V by 3 bases; bases with no gene match: 12. This CDR3 is 17 amino acids long. Per germline, CDR1 SGDLS and CDR2 YYNGEE. The CDR3 is CASSDGTSDSWGYEQYF. The CDR3 nucleotides read TGTGCCAGCAGCGACGGGACTAGCGACTCCTGGGGCTACGAGCAGTACTTC.

The chain links TRBV4-2 to TRBJ2-1; D possibly corresponds to TRBD2 (7 bases). Germline CDR1 is LGHNA and CDR2 is YNFKEQ. This CDR3 has 16 residues. V was pared by 0 bases and J by 1 base, with 10 bases between. The CDR3 DNA reads as TGTGCCAGCAGCCAAGAAGGGGGGGGATCCTACAATGAGCAGTTCTTC. It is translated as CASSQEGGGSYNEQFF.

A few counts support this clone. The rearrangement uses TRBV7-9 and TRBJ2-3, with 8 bases fitting TRBD2. The trim removed 2 bases at V and 2 bases at J, leaving 3 bases unmatched. This CDR3 comprises 15 residues. Germline values: CDR1 SEHNR, CDR2 FQNEAQ (reference sequence). CDR3 residues: CASSLWRGATDTQYF. The CDR3 DNA follows: TGTGCCAGCAGCTTATGGCGGGGGGCCACAGATACGCAGTATTTT. The full variable domain, in which reference TRBV7-9 and TRBJ2-3 provide the parts outside the CDR3, is DTGVSQNPRHKITKRGQNVTFRCDPISEHNRLYWYRQTLGQGPEFLTYFQNEAQLEKSRLLSDRFSAERPKGSFSTLEIQRTEQGDSAMYLCASSLWRGATDTQYFGPGTRLTVL.

In its sample, this clone was seen a few times. The chain uses TRBV25-1 and TRBJ1-2; D is unclear. CDR3 length: 10 residues. Germline V CDR1 and CDR2: MGHDK, SYGVNS. The V end was cut by 4 bases, the J end by 4 bases, with 1 base between. CDR3 nucleotides: TGTGCCAGCAGTGGCTATGGCTACACCTTC. Its translation is CASSGYGYTF.

By share, this clone ranks as medium-sized (0.01 to 0.1%). The CDR3 nucleotides are TGTGCCAGCAGCTTCTCCCCAGACTACGAGCAGTACTTC. It is translated as CASSFSPDYEQYF. The chain has TRBV7-9 and TRBJ2-7; unclear D gene. The V end lost 3 bases, the J end lost 3 bases, and 9 bases lay between the germline ends. The CDR3 loop spans 13 amino acids. The V gene's germline CDR1 is SEHNR and CDR2 FQNEAQ (reference sequence).

The gene calls are TRBV27 and TRBJ1-1, with D perhaps matching TRBD1 (5 bases). The ends were cut back, 2 bases at V and 5 bases at J, with 12 bases in the middle. Per the germline V gene, CDR1 is MNHEY and CDR2 is SMNVEV (reference sequence). There are 14 residues in the CDR3. CDR3 DNA: TGTGCCAGCAGTTTAGGGGCCGGGTGGACTGAAGCTTTCTTT. Translation: CASSLGAGWTEAFF.

By its share, this clone is medium-sized. This chain links TRBV5-4 with TRBJ2-2; 8 bases fit TRBD1. The CDR3 is 16 amino acids. The germline V gene encodes CDR1 SGHNT and CDR2 YYREEE (reference sequence). The ends lost 4 bases at V and 1 base at J; junction bases unmatched: 6. CDR3 amino acids: CASSTWTGMNTGELFF. The CDR3 DNA reads as TGTGCCAGCAGCACCTGGACAGGGATGAACACCGGGGAGCTGTTTTTT.

The V gene is TRBV9, the J gene TRBJ1-2; D gene ambiguous. V lost 0 bases and J 4 bases, leaving 10 bases between the germline ends. This CDR3 has 14 amino acids. Germline V gene sequence: CDR1 SGDLS, CDR2 YYNGEE. For the CDR3, the DNA is TGTGCCAGCAGCGTAGGTTCCGAGGTCTATGGCTACACCTTC. Its translation: CASSVGSEVYGYTF.

This clone was picked up a small number of times. The rearrangement uses TRBV6-6 and TRBJ1-5; D might be TRBD1 (6 bases). Germline CDR1 MNHNY, CDR2 SVGAGI (reference sequence). The V gene lost 2 bases and the J gene lost 7 bases, with 18 bases spanning the gap. The CDR3 loop spans 16 amino acids. The CDR3 spells CASSYSPGDMGQPQHF. The DNA for the CDR3 is TGTGCCAGCAGTTACAGCCCAGGGGATATGGGGCAGCCCCAGCATTTT.

The chain links TRBV2 to TRBJ2-1, with D possibly TRBD1 on 5 matching bases. This CDR3 comprises 15 residues. The V gene lost 6 bases and the J gene lost 3 bases, with 15 bases spanning the gap. CDR1 SNHLY and CDR2 FYNNEI come from the germline V gene. The CDR3 sequence is CASSPRETRYNEQFF. For the CDR3, the DNA is TGTGCCAGCAGCCCCAGGGAAACCCGCTACAATGAGCAGTTCTTC.

This clone came up a few times. This rearrangement joins TRBV27 to TRBJ1-6; TRBD1 matches at 10 bases. The CDR3 totals 15 residues. Losses at the gene ends were 6 bases for V and 10 bases for J; bases not matched to a gene: 9. CDR1 MNHEY and CDR2 SMNVEV come from the germline V gene (reference sequence). The CDR3 reads CASSLGQGGWSPLHF. The DNA for the CDR3 is TGTGCCAGCAGCCTCGGACAGGGGGGTTGGTCACCCCTCCACTTT.

This clone has more than one count but fewer than ten. The chain uses TRBV27 and TRBJ1-1; possibly TRBD1 for D (5 bases). The CDR3 loop spans 16 amino acids. V lost 3 bases and J 0 bases, leaving 14 bases between the germline ends. In germline, CDR1 is MNHEY, CDR2 SMNVEV (reference sequence). In DNA, the CDR3 is TGTGCCAGCAGTTTCGGGGGGACCCCCATGAACACTGAAGCTTTCTTT. Translating it yields CASSFGGTPMNTEAFF.

This chain uses TRBV27 with TRBJ2-7; 7 bases are shared with TRBD1. CDR1 MNHEY and CDR2 SMNVEV come from the germline V gene (reference sequence). The CDR3 totals 13 residues. Trimming removed 3 bases from V and 9 bases from J; junction bases left unmatched: 8. The CDR3 nucleotides are TGTGCCAGCAGTTTCGCGACCGGGACAGCGCAGTACTTC. It codes for CASSFATGTAQYF.

The genes are TRBV19 and TRBJ2-2, with TRBD2 identical over 11 bases. Germline lookup yields CDR1 LNHDA and CDR2 SQIVND (reference sequence). Germline trimming cut 6 bases from V and 5 bases from J; bases unmatched to any gene: 5. This CDR3 has 15 residues. CDR3 coding DNA: TGTGCCAGTAGCCTAGCGGGGGGTTGGACCGGGGAGCTGTTTTTT. It codes for CASSLAGGWTGELFF.

The gene calls are TRBV11-2 and TRBJ1-2, with unresolved D. The CDR3 loop spans 13 amino acids. The germline V gene has CDR1 SGHAT and CDR2 FQNNGV. The V gene lost 5 bases and the J gene lost 7 bases, with 14 bases spanning the gap. Here the CDR3 reads CASSPASWLGYTF. CDR3 nucleotides: TGTGCCAGCAGCCCAGCATCTTGGCTTGGCTACACCTTC.

By share, this clone ranks as medium-sized (0.01 to 0.1%). The chain employs TRBV27 and TRBJ2-7, with D possibly TRBD1 on 5 matching bases. The germline V gene has CDR1 MNHEY and CDR2 SMNVEV (reference sequence). Trimming pared 5 bases from V and 3 bases from J, leaving 14 bases between. CDR3 length: 14 amino acids. CDR3 amino acids: CASSPDTSGYEQYF. The CDR3 nucleotides read TGTGCCAGCAGTCCGGACACCTCGGGCTACGAGCAGTACTTC.